One sample yielded the 3 T cell receptor beta chains listed below, sequenced in a study of blood T cell repertoires in COVID-19. The protocol was immunoSEQ multiplex PCR, while the TCRdb copy is restricted to in-frame clones and leaves out a portion. The profile shows 250,000 or so clones, roughly four fifths of them singletons. Sequencing was performed on peripheral blood. These receptor sequences come from a man older than 75 with acute or convalescent COVID-19.

This clone appeared once. The chain links TRBV9 to TRBJ2-7, with 7 bases that match TRBD2. CDR1 and CDR2 (germline): SGDLS, YYNGEE. V dropped 0 bases and J dropped 2; count of bases not matched to a gene: 14. This CDR3 is built from 18 residues. CDR3 in DNA: TGTGCCAGCAGCGTAGCTACGTGGGGGGGAGCCGGCACCTACGAGCAGTACTTC. Protein product: CASSVATWGGAGTYEQYF.

The rearrangement joins TRBV25-1 to TRBJ2-2; 7 nucleotides align to TRBD2. Germline lookup yields CDR1 MGHDK and CDR2 SYGVNS. The J segment lost 1 base and the V segment lost 4 bases, leaving 3 bases of the junction unmatched. This CDR3 comprises 15 residues. The CDR3 loop reads CASSARGKNTGELFF. CDR3 coding DNA: TGTGCCAGCAGTGCGCGGGGGAAGAACACCGGGGAGCTGTTTTTT.

The chain uses TRBV12-3 or TRBV12-4 and TRBJ2-2; D is unresolved. Trimming cost V 5 bases and J 8 bases, with 9 bases left between them. CDR3 length equals 12 residues. The CDR3 is CASSPILGELFF. As DNA, the CDR3 is TGTGCCAGCAGTCCCATACTAGGGGAGCTGTTTTTT.